These 14 T cell receptor beta chains were sequenced from one sample in a study of blood T cell repertoires in COVID-19. Only in-frame clones appear in the TCRdb table, and some are missing; sequencing was by immunoSEQ multiplex PCR. The sample shows hundreds of thousands of clones, roughly 90% of them seen only once. The sequencing sample was made of peripheral blood. These receptors were obtained from a woman in her fifties or sixties with active or convalescent COVID-19.

The gene calls are TRBV7-3 and TRBJ2-7; D possibly corresponds to TRBD2 (6 bases). The CDR3 has 15 amino acids. V lost 2 bases and J 0 bases, leaving 11 bases between the germline ends. Per the germline V gene, CDR1 is SGHTA and CDR2 is FQGTGA. CDR3: CASSLFGGTSYEQYF. The CDR3 DNA reads TGTGCCAGCAGCTTATTTGGCGGGACCTCCTACGAGCAGTACTTC. The full variable domain, in which reference TRBV7-3 and TRBJ2-7 provide the parts outside the CDR3, is GAGVSQTPSNKVTEKGKYVELRCDPISGHTALYWYRQSLGQGPEFLIYFQGTGAADDSGLPNDRFFAVRPEGSVSTLKIQRTERGDSAVYLCASSLFGGTSYEQYFGPGTRLTVT.

This clone was seen only once. Other nucleotide sequences from this sample produce the same CDR3. The V gene is TRBV7-2, the J gene TRBJ1-2; tentatively, D is TRBD1 (6 bases). The CDR3 extends over 13 amino acids. Germline CDR1 and CDR2: SGHTA and FQGNSA. Between the trimmed V and J ends, which lost 1 base and 3 bases, there was a span of 6 bases. CDR3 sequence: CASSLGTDYGYTF. In nucleotides, the CDR3 is TGTGCCAGCAGCTTAGGGACAGACTATGGCTACACCTTC.

This rearrangement joins TRBV3-1 (or the pseudogene TRBV3-2) to TRBJ2-5, with D maybe TRBD1 (5 bases). Germline V gene lookup returns CDR1 LGHDT and CDR2 YNNKEL (reference sequence). V was shortened by 6 bases and J by 2 bases, with 13 bases between the two germline ends. The CDR3 runs 14 residues. CDR3 protein: CASRQVGFQETQYF. In DNA, the CDR3 is TGTGCCAGCAGACAGGTAGGATTTCAAGAGACCCAGTACTTC.

This clone appeared a single time. The sample holds other DNA sequences that translate to the same CDR3. This sequence joins TRBV28 and TRBJ1-2, with D tentatively TRBD1 (6 bases). Trimming stripped 5 bases from V and 5 bases from J, with 12 bases between. This CDR3 has 13 amino acids. The germline CDR1 and CDR2 sequences are MDHEN and SYDVKM. CDR3 amino acids: CASSPGTPYGYTF. CDR3 coding DNA: TGTGCCAGCAGTCCTGGGACACCGTATGGCTACACCTTC.

The rearrangement uses TRBV28 and TRBJ2-7; D gene uncertain. V lost 6 bases and J 2 bases, leaving 11 bases between the germline ends. There are 13 residues in the CDR3. Looked up from germline, CDR1 is MDHEN and CDR2 is SYDVKM. The CDR3 protein is CASSPMAPYEQYF. The DNA for the CDR3 is TGTGCCAGCAGCCCAATGGCTCCCTACGAGCAGTACTTC.

CDR3 loop: CASSLEGGGYYEQYF. DNA for the CDR3: TGCGCCAGCAGCTTGGAAGGCGGGGGGTACTACGAGCAGTACTTC. This rearrangement joins TRBV5-1 to TRBJ2-7; 8 nucleotides agree with TRBD2. This CDR3 is built from 15 residues. Trimming took 0 bases from V and 3 from J; bases not matched to a gene: 5. Germline V CDR1 and CDR2: SGHRS, YFSETQ.

The chain joins TRBV5-1 to TRBJ2-3; 9 positions match TRBD2. Germline V gene data show CDR1 as SGHRS and CDR2 as YFSETQ. Trimming took 0 bases from V and 3 from J; bases not matched to a gene: 2. The CDR3 runs 15 residues. The CDR3 protein is CASSLALAGTDTQYF. The CDR3 DNA follows: TGCGCCAGCAGCTTGGCGCTAGCGGGGACAGATACGCAGTATTTT.

At least ten counts were recorded for this clone. This chain joins TRBV5-5 and TRBJ2-1; TRBD2 agrees at 14 bases. Germline V CDR1 and CDR2: SGHKS, YYEKEE (reference sequence). This CDR3 has 17 amino acids. The V and J ends lost 2 bases and 3 bases, in that order; junction bases with no gene match: 4. CDR3 nucleotide sequence: TGTGCCAGCAGCTTACGACTAGCGGGAGGGAACTACAATGAGCAGTTCTTC. Translation gives CASSLRLAGGNYNEQFF.

The count of this clone is one. This rearrangement joins TRBV23-1 to TRBJ1-1; 7 positions match TRBD1. TRBV23-1 is known as an ORF, though its function is uncertain. The J segment lost 5 bases and the V segment lost 0 bases, leaving 12 bases of the junction unmatched. CDR3 length: 17 amino acids. CDR3 DNA: TGCGCCAGCAGTCAATCGATGGAGGGGGCAAGGGGTACTGAAGCTTTCTTT. Its protein product is CASSQSMEGARGTEAFF.

V usage is TRBV11-2 and J usage is TRBJ2-7; weak D call: TRBD2 (6 bases). This CDR3 region has 15 residues. Germline V gene data show CDR1 as SGHAT and CDR2 as FQNNGV. Trimming removed 2 bases at V and 0 bases at J, with 11 bases between. DNA of the CDR3: TGTGCCAGCAGCTTAAGCGGAGGGAGCTCCTACGAGCAGTACTTC. Translation: CASSLSGGSSYEQYF.

The V and J genes are TRBV5-5 and TRBJ2-5, with D unresolved. Trimming removed 0 bases from V and 4 bases from J, with 7 bases in between. CDR1 and CDR2 (germline): SGHKS, YYEKEE (reference sequence). This CDR3 has 13 amino acids. The DNA for the CDR3 is TGTGCCAGCAGCTTGGAAACACGAGAGACCCAGTACTTC. Its protein is CASSLETRETQYF.

This clone was seen more than once but under ten times. This chain uses TRBV5-1 with TRBJ2-3; TRBD2 matches at 7 bases. The CDR3 sequence is 16 residues long. V gave up 1 base and J gave up 4 bases; unmatched junction bases: 9. From germline, CDR1 is SGHRS and CDR2 YFSETQ. This CDR3 is CASSLWARLAADTQYF. The DNA of the CDR3 is TGCGCCAGCAGCTTGTGGGCTCGGCTAGCGGCAGATACGCAGTATTTT.

V is TRBV24-1 and J is TRBJ2-2, with 8 bases identical to TRBD1. Trimming took 11 bases from V and 3 from J; bases not matched to a gene: 4. The CDR3 is 13 residues long. Per germline, CDR1 KGHDR and CDR2 SFDVKD. Written as DNA, the CDR3 is TGTGCCAGTAACAGGGGGGACACCGGGGAGCTGTTTTTT. Residues: CASNRGDTGELFF.

This clone was counted a few times. J is TRBJ2-7 and V is TRBV9, with 8 bases identical to TRBD1. Germline loops: CDR1 SGDLS, CDR2 YYNGEE. The CDR3 has 15 amino acids. J gave up 5 bases and V 3 bases, and 10 bases lay outside the gene matches. The CDR3 nucleotides read TGTGCCAGCAGCGCCGGACAGGGAGATTTCAACGAGCAGTACTTC. This translates into CASSAGQGDFNEQYF.